These 27 T cell receptor beta chains were all obtained from the same sample, sequenced in a study of identical twins. Using its own MiXCR run on the 5' RACE reads, TCRdb lists one record per CDR3 protein. The repertoire includes a few hundred thousand distinct CDR3 sequences, around a sixth of them detected once, and approximately 12% sits in the top ten. Source material: naive T cells sorted from blood. Receptor source: a man in his fifties in good health.

The chain combines TRBV20-1 with TRBJ2-3; 12 bases match TRBD2. The CDR3 loop spans 17 amino acids. The germline gives CDR1 DFQATT, CDR2 SNEGSKA (reference sequence). With 0 bases clipped from V and 5 bases from J, the junction kept 9 bases outside the gene matches. CDR3 protein: CSARDFLTSGSLDTQYF. The DNA of the CDR3 is TGCAGTGCTAGAGATTTTCTGACTAGCGGGAGTTTAGATACGCAGTATTTT.

This clonotype has at least ten counts. The V gene is TRBV6-5, the J gene TRBJ2-3; D possibly corresponds to TRBD2 (6 bases). The germline V gene has CDR1 MNHEY and CDR2 SVGAGI. There are 14 residues in the CDR3. V was pared by 0 bases and J by 8 bases, with 12 bases between. CDR3 bases: TGTGCCAGCAGTTACTCCCTCCCCGGGGGTACGCAGTATTTT. This encodes CASSYSLPGGTQYF.

In its sample, this clonotype was seen a few times. CDR3 region: CASSLVGGGRTTDTQYF. CDR3 sequence (DNA): TGTGCCAGCAGCTTAGTTGGGGGGGGACGGACCACAGATACGCAGTATTTT. This chain uses TRBV11-2 with TRBJ2-3; 7 bases are shared with TRBD2. The CDR3 is made up of 17 amino acids. With 1 base clipped from V and 2 bases from J, the junction kept 9 bases outside the gene matches. Germline V gene lookup returns CDR1 SGHAT and CDR2 FQNNGV.

This sequence joins TRBV7-2 and TRBJ2-3; 8 bases are shared with TRBD2. The ends lost 4 bases at V and 4 bases at J; junction bases unmatched: 10. Germline CDR1 is SGHTA and CDR2 is FQGNSA. This CDR3 is built from 16 residues. This CDR3 reads CASSYPASGWADTQYF. CDR3 bases: TGTGCCAGCAGCTACCCGGCTAGCGGGTGGGCAGATACGCAGTATTTT.

This clonotype came up a few times. The chain couples TRBV15 to TRBJ2-3, with TRBD2 matching over 9 bases. The junction had 10 bases not matched to a gene; V was cut back by 0 bases and J by 0 bases. The CDR3 runs to 19 residues. Germline V CDR1 and CDR2: LNHNV, YYDKDF (reference sequence). This CDR3 is CATSRDHLAGEASTDTQYF. The CDR3 nucleotides are TGTGCCACCAGCAGAGATCACTTAGCGGGAGAGGCTAGCACAGATACGCAGTATTTT.

Only a few counts were recorded for this clonotype. J is TRBJ2-1 and V is TRBV20-1; a weak D match, TRBD2 (7 bases). The length of the CDR3 is 17 residues. Germline V gene data show CDR1 as DFQATT and CDR2 as SNEGSKA (reference sequence). V lost 2 bases and J lost 4, with 21 bases in between. The CDR3 sequence is CSARTRGGAIRYNEQFF. DNA of the CDR3: TGCAGTGCTAGAACGAGGGGGGGCGCGATTCGGTACAATGAGCAGTTCTTC.

This clonotype was recorded a few times. The V call is TRBV28, the J call TRBJ2-1; weak D call: TRBD1 (5 bases). This CDR3 spans 14 amino acids. The germline gives CDR1 MDHEN, CDR2 SYDVKM. V was trimmed by 3 bases and J by 7 bases, leaving 13 bases between them. CDR3 region: CASSFQGKQNEQFF. The CDR3 region has the DNA TGTGCCAGCAGTTTTCAGGGCAAACAAAATGAGCAGTTCTTC.

This clonotype was counted between two and nine times. The gene calls are TRBV4-1 and TRBJ2-7; D not resolved. The V gene's germline CDR1 is MGHRA and CDR2 YSYEKL. The CDR3 is made up of 16 amino acids. Trimming left V 1 base short and J 3 bases short, with 16 bases between. CDR3 protein: CASSQVGRTRDYEQYF. CDR3 DNA: TGCGCCAGCAGCCAAGTTGGGCGGACCCGAGACTACGAGCAGTACTTC.

This clonotype came up a few times. The chain links TRBV7-9 to TRBJ1-2; no clear D. The CDR3 length is 12 residues. Germline V gives CDR1 SEHNR, CDR2 FQNEAQ (reference sequence). V lost 7 bases and J lost 8, with 14 bases in between. The CDR3: CASIQAGPGYTF. CDR3 DNA: TGTGCCAGCATCCAAGCTGGGCCCGGCTACACCTTC. Based on the CDR3 plus reference TRBV7-9 and TRBJ1-2, the full variable domain is DTGVSQNPRHKITKRGQNVTFRCDPISEHNRLYWYRQTLGQGPEFLTYFQNEAQLEKSRLLSDRFSAERPKGSFSTLEIQRTEQGDSAMYLCASIQAGPGYTFGSGTRLTVV.

This clonotype appeared a few times. CDR3 sequence (DNA): TGTGCCAGCAGCCCGGGACAGTATAATTCACCCCTCCACTTT. Translating gives CASSPGQYNSPLHF. The gene calls are TRBV6-1 and TRBJ1-6; 7 bases map to TRBD1. The CDR3 contains 14 residues. Trimming at V came to 6 bases and at J to 4 bases, leaving 3 bases not matched to a gene. Germline-derived CDR1 and CDR2 are MNHNS and SASEGT.

The rearrangement joins TRBV11-2 to TRBJ2-1, with 11 bases fitting TRBD2. Germline lookup yields CDR1 SGHAT and CDR2 FQNNGV. Trimming removed 5 bases from V and 7 bases from J; junction bases left unmatched: 7. The CDR3 sequence is 15 residues long. CDR3 protein: CASSPTSGSVNEQFF. The CDR3, as DNA: TGTGCCAGCAGCCCTACTAGCGGGAGTGTTAATGAGCAGTTCTTC.

The chain couples TRBV20-1 to TRBJ2-5; possibly TRBD1 for D (5 bases). The CDR3 covers 12 residues. V gave up 4 bases and J gave up 3 bases, with 9 bases separating them. Germline CDR1 is DFQATT and CDR2 is SNEGSKA (reference sequence). CDR3 in amino acids: CSAKPGKETQYF. DNA of the CDR3: TGCAGTGCTAAGCCAGGGAAAGAGACCCAGTACTTC.

This clonotype was seen a handful of times. The chain has TRBV20-1 and TRBJ2-3; TRBD2 might be the D (5 bases). Trimming removed 6 bases at V and 4 bases at J, with 14 bases between. CDR3 length: 13 residues. Germline CDR1 reads DFQATT; CDR2 reads SNEGSKA (reference sequence). CDR3 in DNA: TGCAGTGCCCGAAAGGGAGTAGCAGATACGCAGTATTTT. Protein sequence: CSARKGVADTQYF.

This clonotype was seen a handful of times. The chain uses TRBV20-1 and TRBJ1-5; possible D gene TRBD1, 6 bases. The CDR3 loop spans 15 amino acids. Germline values: CDR1 DFQATT, CDR2 SNEGSKA (reference sequence). V was shortened by 3 bases and J by 0 bases, with 12 bases between the two germline ends. The CDR3 region has the DNA TGCAGTGCTAGGTTGGACAGCAATAGCAATCAGCCCCAGCATTTT. Amino acid sequence: CSARLDSNSNQPQHF.

The table lists this clonotype with many counts. This chain uses TRBV7-2 with TRBJ2-2; the D gene is possibly TRBD2 (5 bases). Germline lookup yields CDR1 SGHTA and CDR2 FQGNSA. Trimming pared 5 bases from V and 6 bases from J, leaving 10 bases between. CDR3 length equals 13 residues. CDR3 sequence reads: CASSAQRPGELFF. In DNA, the CDR3 is TGTGCCAGCAGCGCCCAGCGGCCCGGGGAGCTGTTTTTT.

This clonotype was observed at least ten times. The chain combines TRBV20-1 with TRBJ1-4, with a weak D call TRBD1 (6 bases). V dropped 3 bases and J dropped 5 bases, with 10 bases sitting between them. This CDR3 comprises 13 residues. Germline-derived CDR1 and CDR2 are DFQATT and SNEGSKA (reference sequence). CDR3 sequence (DNA): TGCAGTGCTAGGTCCAGGGGAAATGAAAAACTGTTTTTT. This encodes CSARSRGNEKLFF.

This clonotype appeared many times. This chain joins TRBV6-1 and TRBJ2-1, with D unresolved. There are 15 residues in the CDR3. V gave up 6 bases and J gave up 2 bases, with 14 bases separating them. Germline-derived CDR1 and CDR2 are MNHNS and SASEGT. The CDR3 is CASSHGPATYNEQFF. The DNA for the CDR3 is TGTGCCAGCAGCCACGGGCCTGCCACCTACAATGAGCAGTTCTTC.

V and J are TRBV3-1 and TRBJ2-7; the D gene could be TRBD1 or TRBD2 (5 bases each). Trimming left V 1 base short and J 3 bases short, with 10 bases between. CDR3 length: 14 residues. Germline CDR1 LGHDT, CDR2 YNNKEL (reference sequence). The CDR3: CASSQGGRYYEQYF. The CDR3, as DNA: TGTGCCAGCAGCCAAGGGGGACGGTACTACGAGCAGTACTTC.

This clonotype was observed a few times. The V and J genes are TRBV24-1 and TRBJ2-5; 7 bases match TRBD1. Germline CDR1 and CDR2: KGHDR and SFDVKD. The CDR3 runs to 13 residues. Trimming at V came to 9 bases and at J to 4 bases, leaving 7 bases not matched to a gene. CDR3 in DNA: TGTGCCACCGGAACAGGGGCGGGAGAGACCCAGTACTTC. It yields the protein CATGTGAGETQYF.

This clonotype has a count of ten or more. The chain combines TRBV27 with TRBJ2-1; the match to TRBD2 covers 14 bases. With V trimmed by 5 bases and J by 3 bases, 3 bases remained unmatched. CDR3 length: 16 amino acids. CDR1 MNHEY and CDR2 SMNVEV come from the germline V gene (reference sequence). The CDR3 here is CASSPGTSGGYNEQFF. The CDR3 DNA is TGTGCCAGCAGTCCCGGGACTAGCGGGGGCTACAATGAGCAGTTCTTC.

The chain employs TRBV2 and TRBJ1-1; the D is unclear. This CDR3 is 15 amino acids long. Between the trimmed V and J ends, which lost 3 bases and 12 bases, there was a span of 23 bases. Looked up from germline, CDR1 is SNHLY and CDR2 is FYNNEI. The CDR3 protein is CASSDQSRGWHSTFF. In DNA, the CDR3 is TGTGCCAGCAGTGATCAGAGCCGCGGGTGGCATTCGACTTTCTTT.

This clonotype was seen more than once but under ten times. The DNA of the CDR3 is TGTGCCAGCAGTACCCAGGGGTCCCTAGCGGGGCCATACACAGATACGCAGTATTTT. Translated: CASSTQGSLAGPYTDTQYF. J is TRBJ2-3 and V is TRBV6-1, with 9 bases identical to TRBD2. Trimming removed 5 bases from V and 2 bases from J; junction bases left unmatched: 17. Germline CDR1 is MNHNS and CDR2 is SASEGT. The CDR3 has 19 amino acids.

In this sample, this clonotype turned up a few times. The V call is TRBV4-3, the J call TRBJ2-1; tentative D call: TRBD1 (7 bases). CDR3 length: 17 amino acids. Trimming removed 3 bases at V and 3 bases at J, with 18 bases between. Germline V lookup: CDR1 LGHNA, CDR2 YSLEER. The CDR3 nucleotides are TGCGCCAGCAGCCAGGACTGGACAGGAGGGTACTACAATGAGCAGTTCTTC. Its protein is CASSQDWTGGYYNEQFF.

The chain recombines TRBV24-1 with TRBJ2-1; TRBD2 matches at 9 bases. The V segment lost 4 bases and the J segment 7 bases; nucleotides outside the gene matches: 10. The V gene's germline CDR1 is KGHDR and CDR2 SFDVKD. There are 16 residues in the CDR3. The CDR3 sequence is CATSDARGGVLNEQFF. In nucleotides, the CDR3 is TGTGCCACCAGTGACGCGCGGGGGGGCGTGTTGAATGAGCAGTTCTTC.

V and J are TRBV4-3 and TRBJ2-1; D remains unclear. This CDR3 region has 15 residues. The germline CDR1 and CDR2 sequences are LGHNA and YSLEER. The V end was cut by 1 base, the J end by 2 bases, with 9 bases between. DNA of the CDR3: TGCGCCAGCAGCCAAGGACACGGAGCCTACAATGAGCAGTTCTTC. It specifies CASSQGHGAYNEQFF.

In this sample, this clonotype turned up a few times. The chain carries TRBV5-1 and TRBJ2-7; no firm D call. The CDR3 has 12 residues. The germline V and J ends were trimmed by 4 bases and 5 bases, with 10 bases remaining between them. Germline V lookup: CDR1 SGHRS, CDR2 YFSETQ. The CDR3 loop reads CASSPPDNEQYF. As DNA, the CDR3 is TGCGCCAGCAGCCCCCCAGATAACGAGCAGTACTTC. The entire variable domain, with the rest obtained from reference TRBV5-1 and TRBJ2-7, is as follows: KAGVTQTPRYLIKTRGQQVTLSCSPISGHRSVSWYQQTPGQGLQFLFEYFSETQRNKGNFPGRFSGRQFSNSRSEMNVSTLELGDSALYLCASSPPDNEQYFGPGTRLTVT.

The chain uses TRBV20-1 and TRBJ2-1, with D perhaps matching TRBD1 or TRBD2 (6 bases each). Germline V gene sequence: CDR1 DFQATT, CDR2 SNEGSKA (reference sequence). V was shortened by 3 bases and J by 7 bases, with 16 bases between the two germline ends. The CDR3 is made up of 14 amino acids. The CDR3 region has the DNA TGCAGTGCTAGGGGGGCACTAGCCGGAAATGAGCAGTTCTTC. This translates into CSARGALAGNEQFF.